The rows below give T cell receptor beta chains drawn from one sample of a study of OX40 agonist ivuxolimab in advanced cancers. This table comes from immunoSEQ multiplex PCR, and its TCRdb copy is limited to in-frame clones, with some not included. The sample lists fewer than 100,000 clones, about four fifths occurring once. The starting material was CD4+ or CD8+ T cells sorted from blood, obtained in a trial of the OX40 agonist ivuxolimab. These receptors originate from an adult with an advanced solid tumor such as melanoma, head and neck, liver or kidney cancer. Each CDR3 is given with its conserved first and last residue. The size field is filled for only some rows; it gives once, few, many or a size class.

V,size,J,CDR3
TRBV7-9,NA,TRBJ2-1,CASSAPRVVAYNEQFF
TRBV6-6,NA,TRBJ1-2,CASSYSPDRPYGYTF
TRBV27,NA,TRBJ1-2,CASSFRSGYGYTF
TRBV18,NA,TRBJ1-1,CASSLYRAKNTEAFF
TRBV19,NA,TRBJ1-4,CASSIPHSADLNEKLFF
TRBV7-9,NA,TRBJ2-7,CASSTAGTGGDEQYF
TRBV2,NA,TRBJ1-4,CASSQQGIASEKLFF
TRBV27,NA,TRBJ2-3,CASSLEGRVKAYF
TRBV6-1,NA,TRBJ1-5,CASSEYPRGQPQHF
TRBV14,NA,TRBJ2-5,CASSQAHITQYF
TRBV5-1,NA,TRBJ1-3,CASSTISGNTIYF
TRBV6-5,NA,TRBJ1-1,CASSYSVNSDTEAFF
TRBV5-6,NA,TRBJ2-5,CASSSGWETQYF
TRBV7-8,NA,TRBJ1-2,CASSLGGRRKGYTF
TRBV5-1,NA,TRBJ1-1,CASSWGSMNTEAFF
TRBV6-1,NA,TRBJ1-2,CASTRHGQGYGYTF
TRBV7-2,once,TRBJ1-2,CASSPRTGTGDYGYTF
TRBV28,NA,TRBJ1-5,CASSPAGDNQPQHF
TRBV7-9,NA,TRBJ1-5,CASSLGGAPFNQPQHF
TRBV6-5,NA,TRBJ2-2,CASGPDRTTGELFF
TRBV6-1,NA,TRBJ1-2,CASSMDINYGYTF
TRBV6-1,NA,TRBJ1-1,CASSEQGFTEAFF
TRBV5-1,few,TRBJ2-1,CASTLGVATSYNEQFF
TRBV15,NA,TRBJ2-7,CATSRVRGTYEQYF
TRBV27,NA,TRBJ1-4,CASSSPGASIEKLFF
TRBV5-1,few,TRBJ2-1,CASSRWTSGSDEQFF
TRBV5-8,NA,TRBJ1-3,CASSWAPGNTIYF
TRBV28,NA,TRBJ2-1,CASSFQANRAGNEQFF
TRBV19,NA,TRBJ2-2,CASSIAGGVAGELFF
TRBV6-1,NA,TRBJ2-5,CASSEWGEETQYF
TRBV7-3,NA,TRBJ2-7,CASSLSQGYEQYF
TRBV19,NA,TRBJ2-5,CASSRGPGQETQYF
TRBV6-6,NA,TRBJ1-3,CASSYGQGSSGNTIYF
TRBV19,NA,TRBJ2-1,CASNDRSSYNEQFF
TRBV5-1,NA,TRBJ1-3,CASSLGNAGNTIYF
TRBV27,NA,TRBJ1-2,CASSLSGGSGGYTF